Below, 2 T cell receptor beta chains from the same sample are listed, as sequenced in a study of cytomegalovirus exposure and HLA in healthy donors. This PCR relied on a set of 60 Vbeta primers and 13 Jbeta primers. Here immunoSEQ multiplex PCR was the method, and the copy in TCRdb shows in-frame clones only, minus some. The sample records 130,000 or so clones, about 81% being singletons. Sequences were obtained from PBMCs. The receptors stem from a woman in her fifties or sixties in good health and CMV-seropositive.

The V gene is TRBV6-5, the J gene TRBJ2-5, with a weak D call TRBD1 (5 bases). The J call may not be correct, given that the DNA end is closer to TRBJ2-7. The germline V gene has CDR1 MNHEY and CDR2 SVGAGI. The CDR3 covers 14 residues. The CDR3, as DNA: TGTGCCAGCAGCATCACAGGTTACTCCTACGAGCAGTACTTC. This sequence encodes CASSITGYSYEQYF.

CDR3 sequence: CSAGTRNTEAFF. The DNA for the CDR3 is TGCAGCGCTGGGACAAGGAACACTGAAGCTTTCTTT. The chain has TRBV29-1 and TRBJ1-1, with D maybe TRBD1 (6 bases). The V gene lost 7 bases and the J gene lost 1 base, with 10 bases spanning the gap. Germline V gene sequence: CDR1 SQVTM, CDR2 ANQGSEA. This CDR3 has 12 amino acids.